This TCR beta chain derives from a study of identical twins (dated by TCRdb to the mid-2010s). Broadly, across the study: The study deep-sequenced TCR alpha and beta repertoires from monozygotic twins, unrelated adults of various ages and cord blood to test whether fetal clonotypes persist. Replicate twin experiments were performed at different times using different library preparation protocols to rule out contamination.

From the cysteine up to the phenylalanine, the CDR3 has a length of 14 residues. Only the CDR3 part of the read is kept: 42 bases, read in frame from the first base. V is clipped by 5 bases and J by 6 bases, and the sequence between their germline boundaries is 17 bases long. For CDR1 and CDR2, the germline V gene lists MNHNS and SASEGT. The method behind the library was 5' RACE. The listed sequencing device is Illumina HiSeq 2000. A universal primer binding site was introduced by template switching, and a unique molecular identifier was present in the final cDNA, enabling accurate counting of TCR cDNA molecules. Specific primers in the conserved constant-segment region were used to synthesize first-strand cDNA for the TCR alpha and beta chains. Each cDNA library was double barcoded, with a SMART-Mk sample barcode plus Illumina barcodes, to control for contamination. TruSeq adapter sequences and Illumina sample barcodes were added in two successive PCR steps. TCR alpha and beta cDNA libraries were sequenced on the Illumina HiSeq platform with custom primers. Under the source paper's analysis protocol: Unique molecular identifiers were extracted from raw reads with MiGEC, and CDR3 positions were determined with MiXCR. Recombination models were inferred per individual with the repgenHMM and IGoR tools using an EM algorithm. Shared clonotypes were analyzed with the tcR package in R, and sharing was normalized by the product of cloneset sizes. To study raw recombination without the effects of thymic and clonal selection, out-of-frame nonproductive sequences were analyzed. The public reads were quality trimmed at Q25 with fastp and then assembled into clones with MiXCR by TCRdb, keeping productive beta chains. Rows are combined by CDR3 protein, so each entry shows the most common genes and DNA. TCRdb, not the authors, supplied the V and J calls. For this sample the table gives 400,000 to 550,000 distinct CDR3 sequences, of which roughly 26% were detected only once. In total, the top ten clones hold about 3% of the sample.

Overall study results and their limits: The excess sharing between twins in beta out-of-frame sequences was weaker because fewer shared sequences reduced the signal-to-noise ratio. Compared with coincidental sharing between unrelated individuals, out-of-frame TCR alpha sequences shared between twins had an excess of sequences with low generation probability. Abundant cord blood beta clonotypes had fewer insertions, young adult naive repertoires showed a similar but weaker trend, and memory repertoires showed no such trend. Conclusions relied on cross-sectional statistical analysis, since the same donors could not be followed over many years. Zero-insertion analyses could be partly confounded by invariant T cells such as MAIT and iNKT, though diverse VJ usage argued against such confounding for most clonotypes. In monozygotic twins, out-of-frame TCR alpha sharing was systematically underestimated by recombination models, although the models agreed with sharing between unrelated individuals.

Only healthy Caucasian donors were included. The twin cohort comprised three pairs of female monozygotic twins, all aged roughly 18 to 29 years. Positive isolation kits from Invitrogen were used to isolate CD4+ and CD8+ T cell populations. As regards this clonotype: Its antigen is not yet known. Base qualities are not at hand, and no much larger clone is one base apart.

These data also formed part of another study, on T cells expressing NK-cell markers. That second report states: Under ten donors provided sorted CD3+CD56+NKG2C+, CD3+CD56+NKG2C- and CD3+CD56-NKG2C+ T-cell subsets, whose TCR beta-chain repertoires were profiled. Among the eight sequenced donors, seven were HCMV-seropositive and one was HCMV-seronegative. To restrict sorting to alphabetaTCR-expressing T cells, an anti-gammadeltaTCR antibody was added in several experiments. For about 6 donors, the dominant CD3+CD56+NKG2C+ clonotypes were among the top 10 CD8+ clonotypes and accounted for roughly 1.0-8% of CD8+ T cells. Those dominant clonotypes were again the most abundant among CD3+CD56-NKG2C+ cells in a few donors, at about 25-60.1%. Whether the expanded NKG2C-expressing T cell clones were specific for HCMV antigens was left unclear. Randomly selected healthy volunteers, three men and five women, were used as the eight sequenced donors. HCMV-specific IgG was detected in serum with a commercial ELISA kit to determine HCMV serostatus. MIGEC was used to demultiplex reads and group the reads by UMI, and MiTCR was used to assemble and quantify clonotypes. Only TCR cDNA sequences supported by at least two reads were kept to exclude erroneous sequences. The tcR package was used for downstream repertoire analysis, with clonotypes matched between fractions based on CDR3 nucleotide sequence plus V segment. VDJmatch was used to annotate antigen specificity against VDJdb, with one amino acid substitution in CDR3 permitted.

The chain links TRBV6-1 with TRBJ2-7; the D segment might be TRBD1 or TRBD2, since each matches 5 bases. The clonotype originates from a woman aged 18-29 years in good health. Sequences were obtained from CD4+ T cells sorted from blood. The nucleotide sequence is given as TGTGCCAGCAGTCGTACCGGGACGGCTCGCGAGCAGTACTTC. This translates into CASSRTGTAREQYF.